This T cell receptor (beta chain) was captured by sequencing in a study of T cell clonality in common variable immunodeficiency. Findings and limits, study-wide: Repertoire-complication correlations in CVID were limited by patient heterogeneity. In common variable immunodeficiency, TCR beta chains reportedly carried fewer deletions and N-nucleotide insertions. CVID subjects had higher TCRbeta clonality than healthy controls, most marked in about a third.

This CDR3 is 16 amino acids long. Trimming stripped 1 base from V and 4 bases from J, with 20 bases between. CDR1 and CDR2 from the germline V gene are SQVTM and ANQGSEA. This clone has at least ten counts. Its antigen is undetermined. The read is 3 residues too short to cover the CDR3 end, so that end is filled in from the germline J gene. Data came from immunoSEQ multiplex PCR; TCRdb stores just in-frame clones and leaves some out. Listed for the sample are roughly 60,000 clones, none seen a single time. The chain has TRBV29-1 and TRBJ2-7, with a weak D call TRBD1 (6 bases). The origin of this receptor is a person between 18 and 70 years old in good health. Sequenced sample: peripheral blood mononuclear cells. CDR3 sequence reads: CSVEVDYGTTKYEQYF. Incomplete CDR3 DNA: TGCAGCGTTGAAGTTGATTATGGGACAACCAAATACGAG.